The next 30 T cell receptor beta chains were all read from a single sample in a study of blood T cell repertoires in COVID-19. The repertoire was sequenced with immunoSEQ multiplex PCR; TCRdb's copy has only in-frame clones and lacks some. In the table there are around 250,000 clones, under 90% of which are singletons. What was sequenced was PBMCs or T cells enriched from blood (not recorded which). The receptors derive from a man between 18 and 29 years old who had recovered from COVID-19.

V gene TRBV2 combines with J gene TRBJ2-2; no clear D. This CDR3 spans 11 amino acids. CDR1 SNHLY and CDR2 FYNNEI come from the germline V gene. Trimming took 6 bases from V and 10 from J, leaving 9 bases between them. CDR3 sequence (DNA): TGTGCCAGCAGGGGCGAAGTGGAGCTGTTTTTT. Translated, it gives CASRGEVELFF.

This clone was picked up a small number of times. This rearrangement joins TRBV7-9 to TRBJ1-1, with a tentative D call TRBD1 (5 bases). V was cut by 1 base and J by 1 base, with 10 bases left in between. This CDR3 is 15 amino acids long. The germline V gene has CDR1 SEHNR and CDR2 FQNEAQ (reference sequence). The CDR3, as DNA: TGTGCCAGCAGCTTAGGACTGACAGCGAACACTGAAGCTTTCTTT. Its protein is CASSLGLTANTEAFF.

The genes are TRBV2 and TRBJ1-1, with D unclear. CDR3 length: 13 residues. The V end was cut by 4 bases, the J end by 6 bases, with 12 bases between. Germline values: CDR1 SNHLY, CDR2 FYNNEI. CDR3 loop: CASSGLEIAEAFF. The CDR3 DNA follows: TGTGCCAGCAGTGGTCTAGAGATAGCTGAAGCTTTCTTT.

This chain links TRBV27 with TRBJ1-1; D is perhaps TRBD1 (6 bases). The germline V gene encodes CDR1 MNHEY and CDR2 SMNVEV (reference sequence). This CDR3 contains 17 residues. The V end was cut by 3 bases, the J end by 4 bases, with 21 bases between. As DNA, the CDR3 is TGTGCCAGCAGTTTCCTACCTGGACAGAGGATGAGCACTGAAGCTTTCTTT. Protein product: CASSFLPGQRMSTEAFF.

This rearrangement joins TRBV9 to TRBJ2-5, with a weak D call TRBD2 (6 bases). Germline V gene sequence: CDR1 SGDLS, CDR2 YYNGEE. Trimming removed 2 bases from V and 5 bases from J, with 16 bases in between. CDR3 length equals 15 residues. The CDR3 spells CASSVSTGVKETQYF. The CDR3 coding sequence is TGTGCCAGCAGCGTTTCGACGGGAGTTAAGGAGACCCAGTACTTC.

The chain recombines TRBV6-5 with TRBJ1-2; a weak D match, TRBD1 (5 bases). Trimming shortened V by 0 bases and J by 8 bases, and 16 bases separated the two germline ends. The CDR3 runs 15 residues. From germline, CDR1 is MNHEY and CDR2 SVGAGI. The CDR3 sequence is CASSYSGQGREGYTF. The DNA for the CDR3 is TGTGCCAGCAGTTACTCAGGGCAGGGCAGGGAAGGCTACACCTTC.

The chain is built from TRBV24-1 and TRBJ2-1, with 8 bases that match TRBD2. Per germline, CDR1 KGHDR and CDR2 SFDVKD. This CDR3 is 18 amino acids long. V was pared by 4 bases and J by 0 bases, with 10 bases of the junction left unmatched. CDR3 protein: CATSEIAGSRGSYNEQFF. CDR3 nucleotide sequence: TGTGCCACCAGTGAGATAGCGGGATCCCGGGGCTCCTACAATGAGCAGTTCTTC.

In DNA, the CDR3 is TGTGCCAGCAGTCAGGGGACCCCCTCACCCCTCCACTTT. It specifies CASSQGTPSPLHF. The V and J genes are TRBV27 and TRBJ1-6, with D perhaps TRBD1 (6 bases). The CDR3 has 13 amino acids. Between the trimmed V and J ends, which lost 5 bases and 10 bases, there was a span of 12 bases. The germline CDR1 and CDR2 sequences are MNHEY and SMNVEV (reference sequence).

With regard to this clone: Other DNA sequences in this specimen translate into the identical CDR3. The chain recombines TRBV20-1 with TRBJ1-2; maybe TRBD1 (5 bases). With 6 bases removed from V and 7 bases from J, the gap between germline ends came to 12 bases. This CDR3 spans 11 amino acids. Germline V gives CDR1 DFQATT, CDR2 SNEGSKA (reference sequence). This CDR3 reads CSARVGGGYTF. In DNA form, the CDR3 reads TGCAGTGCCCGGGTCGGGGGTGGCTACACCTTC.

J is TRBJ1-1 and V is TRBV30, with 9 bases identical to TRBD1. Germline V lookup: CDR1 GTSNPN, CDR2 SVGIG (reference sequence). Trimming removed 4 bases from V and 5 bases from J; junction bases left unmatched: 5. The length of the CDR3 is 13 residues. CDR3 sequence reads: CAWIGQGWTEAFF. In DNA, the CDR3 is TGTGCCTGGATTGGACAGGGGTGGACTGAAGCTTTCTTT.

The genes are TRBV2 and TRBJ1-5, with D tentatively TRBD1 (6 bases). Per the germline V gene, CDR1 is SNHLY and CDR2 is FYNNEI. The CDR3 has 14 residues. V gave up 2 bases and J gave up 7 bases, with 12 bases separating them. CDR3 bases: TGTGCCAGCAGTGAAACGCAGGGGCTCCAGCCCCAGCATTTT. It specifies CASSETQGLQPQHF.

This sequence joins TRBV27 and TRBJ2-7; D call uncertain. The V end was cut by 5 bases, the J end by 2 bases, with 13 bases between. Germline loops: CDR1 MNHEY, CDR2 SMNVEV (reference sequence). The CDR3 extends over 14 amino acids. This CDR3 is CASSPRAPAYEQYF. For the CDR3, the DNA is TGTGCCAGCAGTCCCCGAGCCCCCGCCTACGAGCAGTACTTC.

J is TRBJ1-3 and V is TRBV7-6, with D perhaps TRBD1 (6 bases). The CDR3 extends over 16 amino acids. Germline CDR1 SGHVS, CDR2 FNYEAQ. V dropped 1 base and J dropped 2 bases, with 12 bases sitting between them. The CDR3 here is CASSLGQVVAGNTIYF. The CDR3 DNA reads TGTGCCAGCAGCTTAGGACAGGTAGTCGCTGGAAACACCATATATTTT.

The rearrangement joins TRBV6-2 or TRBV6-3 to TRBJ1-1; the D gene is possibly TRBD1 (6 bases). The germline CDR1 and CDR2 sequences are MNHEY and SVGEGT. The CDR3 length is 13 residues. Trimming cost V 2 bases and J 5 bases, with 9 bases left between them. The chain's CDR3 is CASSYRGGTEAFF. The CDR3, as DNA: TGTGCCAGCAGTTACAGGGGGGGGACTGAAGCTTTCTTT.

This rearrangement joins TRBV28 to TRBJ1-2, with 11 nucleotides matching TRBD1. Germline trimming cut 5 bases from V and 8 bases from J; bases unmatched to any gene: 13. Germline V CDR1 and CDR2: MDHEN, SYDVKM. The CDR3 runs to 16 residues. This CDR3 is CASSINPGQGALGYTF. CDR3 DNA sequence: TGTGCCAGCAGTATCAACCCCGGACAGGGGGCGCTGGGCTACACCTTC.

This clone was observed a handful of times. This chain joins TRBV10-3 and TRBJ2-7; 10 bases map to TRBD2. CDR1 is ENHRY and CDR2 is SYGVKD in the germline V gene. The CDR3 contains 14 residues. Unmatched junction bases numbered 10, after V lost 8 bases and J lost 6 bases. The CDR3: CAIADLAGVGEQYF. The CDR3 DNA follows: TGTGCCATCGCTGACCTAGCGGGAGTAGGCGAGCAGTACTTC.

The chain uses TRBV12-5 and TRBJ2-7; no reliable D call. Germline CDR1 is LGHNT and CDR2 is FRNRAP. Trimming removed 0 bases at V and 4 bases at J, with 10 bases between. The CDR3 is 14 amino acids. The CDR3: CASGLVPAVYEQYF. The CDR3 DNA is TGTGCTAGTGGTTTGGTACCGGCGGTATACGAGCAGTACTTC.

This sequence joins TRBV27 and TRBJ1-2, with a tentative D call TRBD1 (5 bases). The V gene's germline CDR1 is MNHEY and CDR2 SMNVEV (reference sequence). The CDR3 length is 14 residues. Trimming left V 3 bases short and J 6 bases short, with 14 bases between. CDR3 region: CASSFFEGADGYTF. The CDR3 DNA sequence: TGTGCCAGCAGTTTCTTTGAAGGGGCTGATGGCTACACCTTC.

This chain connects TRBV9 to TRBJ1-6, with 9 nucleotides matching TRBD1. Germline V gene lookup returns CDR1 SGDLS and CDR2 YYNGEE. The CDR3 is made up of 14 amino acids. After removal of 3 bases from V and 9 bases from J, the junction contained 4 bases not matched to a gene. CDR3 sequence reads: CASSGTGEGSPLHF. The CDR3 coding sequence is TGTGCCAGCAGCGGGACAGGGGAGGGTTCACCCCTCCACTTT.

V gene TRBV5-4 combines with J gene TRBJ2-2; the match to TRBD1 covers 10 bases. The CDR3 has 19 residues. V was pared by 4 bases and J by 4 bases, with 16 bases of the junction left unmatched. CDR1 is SGHNT, CDR2 YYREEE, per germline (reference sequence). The CDR3 loop reads CASSPTGTGVPSGTGELFF. CDR3 sequence (DNA): TGTGCCAGCAGCCCGACCGGGACAGGGGTCCCGTCGGGCACCGGGGAGCTGTTTTTT.

The gene calls are TRBV10-2 and TRBJ1-5; D unclear. The V gene's germline CDR1 is WSHSY and CDR2 SAAADI. The CDR3 consists of 14 residues. Trimming removed 3 bases at V and 1 base at J, with 7 bases between. The CDR3 loop is CASSDRGSNQPQHF. The CDR3 DNA reads TGCGCCAGCAGTGATCGGGGAAGCAATCAGCCCCAGCATTTT.

V and J are TRBV19 and TRBJ2-1, with D tentatively TRBD1 (5 bases). Trimming took off 3 bases at V and 3 bases at J, with 9 bases between the two ends. Germline-derived CDR1 and CDR2 are LNHDA and SQIVND (reference sequence). The CDR3 is 14 amino acids. The CDR3 DNA is TGTGCCAGTAGTATGGGGCAGGGCTACAATGAGCAGTTCTTC. Its protein is CASSMGQGYNEQFF.

This rearrangement joins TRBV5-1 to TRBJ1-1; 11 bases agree with TRBD1. Germline V lookup: CDR1 SGHRS, CDR2 YFSETQ. This CDR3 has 16 residues. Trimming at V came to 0 bases and at J to 4 bases, leaving 5 bases not matched to a gene. The CDR3 sequence: CASSLAPGQGGTEAFF. CDR3 bases: TGCGCCAGCAGCTTGGCCCCGGGACAGGGGGGCACTGAAGCTTTCTTT.

The gene calls are TRBV5-6 and TRBJ2-5; 8 bases align to TRBD2. Germline loops: CDR1 SGHDT, CDR2 YYEEEE. J lost 5 bases, V lost 4 bases, and 7 bases had no gene match. The CDR3 spans 14 residues. The CDR3 here is CASSAGLGWETQYF. CDR3 nucleotides: TGTGCCAGCAGCGCGGGACTAGGGTGGGAGACCCAGTACTTC.

J is TRBJ1-1 and V is TRBV11-3; 10 bases map to TRBD1. CDR3 length equals 17 residues. V trimming: 5 bases; J trimming: 1 base; junction bases outside the gene matches: 10. Germline V gene sequence: CDR1 SGHNT, CDR2 YENEEA. CDR3 in amino acids: CASSPGRGQGRNTEAFF. DNA of the CDR3: TGTGCCAGCAGCCCGGGAAGGGGACAGGGGAGGAACACTGAAGCTTTCTTT.

The J gene is TRBJ2-5, the V gene TRBV7-9; 7 nucleotides line up with TRBD2. This CDR3 region has 16 residues. The V gene's germline CDR1 is SEHNR and CDR2 FQNEAQ (reference sequence). Trimming took 2 bases from V and 5 from J; bases not matched to a gene: 11. CDR3 nucleotides: TGTGCCAGCAGCTTAACGACGCGGGGGACGGGGGAGACCCAGTACTTC. It codes for CASSLTTRGTGETQYF.

The chain joins TRBV7-9 to TRBJ2-7, with D possibly being TRBD2 (6 bases). The CDR3 has 14 amino acids. From germline, CDR1 is SEHNR and CDR2 FQNEAQ (reference sequence). Trimming stripped 3 bases from V and 2 bases from J, with 11 bases between. The CDR3 region has the DNA TGTGCCAGCAGCTTCCGCGGGACGACCTACGAGCAGTACTTC. Translating it yields CASSFRGTTYEQYF.

The chain links TRBV27 to TRBJ2-1; possibly TRBD2 for D (6 bases). V was clipped by 2 bases and J by 7 bases, with 12 bases between them. The CDR3 runs 14 residues. Germline CDR1 is MNHEY and CDR2 is SMNVEV (reference sequence). CDR3 protein: CASSLAGRFNEQFF. Here the CDR3 DNA reads TGTGCCAGCAGTTTAGCGGGACGTTTTAATGAGCAGTTCTTC.

This clone was seen more than once but under ten times. The rearrangement links TRBV19 to TRBJ1-3; no reliable D call. Trimming took 8 bases from V and 0 from J, leaving 14 bases between them. Germline assignment: CDR1 LNHDA and CDR2 SQIVND (reference sequence). The CDR3 totals 15 residues. This chain's CDR3 is CASGPRAYSGNTIYF. The CDR3 DNA reads as TGTGCCAGTGGGCCGAGGGCCTACTCTGGAAACACCATATATTTT.

This rearrangement joins TRBV24-1 to TRBJ1-1; 9 positions agree with TRBD1. Germline-derived CDR1 and CDR2 are KGHDR and SFDVKD. This CDR3 spans 17 amino acids. Trimming at V came to 4 bases and at J to 1 base, leaving 9 bases not matched to a gene. CDR3 sequence (DNA): TGTGCCACCAGTGAGATTGACCCGGGACAGGGGAACACTGAAGCTTTCTTT. Protein: CATSEIDPGQGNTEAFF.